This TCR beta chain is from a study of technical replicates of blood from a handful of donors. With V trimmed by 4 bases and J by 1 base, 12 bases remained unmatched. Germline-derived CDR1 and CDR2 are SGHDT and YYEEEE. This CDR3 is 18 amino acids long. Libraries were prepared by immunoSEQ multiplex PCR; TCRdb keeps only in-frame clonotypes and omits some of them. The repertoire holds tens of thousands of clones, with less than 95% as singletons. Sequences were obtained from T cells isolated from PBMCs. The chain recombines TRBV5-6 with TRBJ2-1; 9 nucleotides match TRBD2. The TCR comes from a human donor in good health. The CDR3 sequence is CASSPITIAGASYNEQFF. The CDR3 bases are TGTGCCAGCAGCCCAATTACAATAGCGGGAGCGTCCTACAATGAGCAGTTCTTC. The full variable domain, in which reference TRBV5-6 and TRBJ2-1 provide the parts outside the CDR3, is DAGVTQSPTHLIKTRGQQVTLRCSPKSGHDTVSWYQQALGQGPQFIFQYYEEEERQRGNFPDRFSGHQFPNYSSELNVNALLLGDSALYLCASSPITIAGASYNEQFFGPGTRLTVL.